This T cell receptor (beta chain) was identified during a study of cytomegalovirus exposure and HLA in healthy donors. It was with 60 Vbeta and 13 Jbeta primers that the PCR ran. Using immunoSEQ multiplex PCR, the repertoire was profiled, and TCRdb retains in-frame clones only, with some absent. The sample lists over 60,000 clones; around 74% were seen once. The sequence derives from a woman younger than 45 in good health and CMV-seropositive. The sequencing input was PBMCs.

CDR3 region: CASSLGVGTEAEAFF. Here the CDR3 DNA reads TGTGCCAGCAGCTTAGGGGTTGGGACAGAAGCTGAAGCTTTCTTT. The gene calls are TRBV7-8 and TRBJ1-1; 7 positions match TRBD1. The CDR3 has 15 amino acids. Germline CDR1 and CDR2: SGHVS and FQNEAQ. V was clipped by 1 base and J by 6 bases; unmatched bases: 8.